This T cell receptor (beta chain) was recovered during a study of monozygotic twins with inflammatory bowel disease. Study outcomes and limitations: Researchers report that IBD patients shared fewer clonotypes with others than healthy twins, especially amid disease activity.

This CDR3 has 14 amino acids. Comments on this clonotype: Its antigen is not identified.

During cDNA synthesis, UMIs that each contained a 6-nucleotide sample barcode were added by means of template switching. For each CDR3 protein, TCRdb gives one entry from its re-call of the 5' RACE reads, without DNA. This sample's clone table lists about 420,000 distinct CDR3 sequences. No sorting of T cells preceded isolation of total RNA from whole blood. The TCR originated in a human donor with ulcerative colitis or Crohn's disease, or a healthy co-twin of an affected twin (not recorded which). The rearrangement links TRBV12-3 or TRBV12-4 to TRBJ2-7. The sample consisted of blood. CDR3 amino acids: CASNESSRPYEQYF.